This entry describes one T cell receptor (beta chain). What this receptor recognizes is not known. From each donor, a roughly 2.5 ml peripheral blood sample was collected into PAXgene tubes and stored at -80 degrees C. Without T cell sorting, total RNA was isolated from whole blood using the PAXgene blood miRNA kit on an automated QIAcube. Peripheral blood from monozygotic twin pairs who were concordant or discordant for inflammatory bowel disease underwent deep TCRalpha and TCRbeta repertoire profiling using unique molecular barcoding. Smoking habits were recorded for all twin pairs, and individuals were classified as current, former or never smokers. The library was produced with 5' RACE. Preparation of each TCR library used approximately 4,000 ng of total RNA. For each sample, cDNA was synthesized in eight separate reactions using SMARTScribe reverse transcriptase. Unique molecular identifiers containing a 6-nucleotide sample barcode were introduced through template switching during cDNA synthesis. TCRalpha and TCRbeta cDNA was amplified by two nested PCRs of 16 and 9 cycles, with bead purification after each PCR. Before amplification, cDNA was treated with uracil DNA-glycosylase and purified using the QIAquick PCR purification kit. The second PCR was the step at which Illumina TruSeq-compatible adapters and sample-specific barcodes were added. Library quality and concentration were assessed using TapeStation and Qubit, and roughly 5.5 ng of each library was pooled. The pooled libraries were sequenced with 2 x 100 bp reads and custom sequencing primers on an Illumina HiSeq2500 single-index Rapid Run. From the authors' description of their analysis: MiGEC version 1.2.6 was used for UMI-based consensus assembly to correct PCR and sequencing errors. MiXCR version 2.1.1 was used to carry out V(D)J alignment, clonotype assembly and CDR3 extraction. Gene usage, clonotype sharing and MAIT/NKT TCR abundance were normalised by analysing the top 1000, 10 000 and 20 000 clonotypes per sample. After downsampling to 27 000 UMIs, diversity was calculated as the inverse Simpson index using the vegan R package. Statistical testing used paired Mann-Whitney U tests on the discordant twin pairs and applied Benjamini-Hochberg correction for multiple testing. Each CDR3 protein sequence appears as one entry after TCRdb reprocessed the reads, and no DNA is included. Clone size and V and J calls follow TCRdb, not the original study. The sample has about 450,000 distinct CDR3 sequences on record. Roughly 2.3% of the sample is taken by the ten largest.

This specimen belongs to a study of monozygotic twins with inflammatory bowel disease (dated 2019 in TCRdb). For context, the study as a whole: The complete study included about 28 monozygotic twin pairs: 19 IBD-discordant Danish pairs and nine German pairs, of which four were IBD-concordant and five were IBD-discordant. Each individual had, on average, about 151 000 unique TCRalpha sequences and 181 000 unique TCRbeta sequences available for analysis. Disease-associated traits were sought mainly through comparisons between IBD patients and their genetically identical healthy co-twins within discordant pairs. General findings and caveats noted by the study authors: Repertoire similarity did not differ between concordant and discordant twins, which could be due to limited statistical power. Fewer clonotypes were shared with other individuals by IBD patients than by healthy twins, most markedly in patients showing signs of disease activity. Distinction between different T cell subtypes could not be achieved in the analysis. Because patients received different immunosuppressive treatments, the repertoires may have picked up extra background noise and variability between individuals. No single strong signal or clonotype linked to IBD turned up in the results, so the idea that one exists was not supported. TCRbeta repertoire diversity, by inverse Simpson index, was decreased in IBD patients compared with their healthy co-twins.

Sample: blood. This TCR derives from a human donor with ulcerative colitis or Crohn's disease, or a healthy co-twin of an affected twin (not recorded which).

CDR3 loop: CASSLVETDTQYF. The chain links TRBV5-1 with TRBJ2-3. Looking up the germline V gene yields CDR1 SGHRS and CDR2 YFSETQ. The CDR3 starts with the cysteine, ends with the phenylalanine, and has 13 residues. The record lacks a DNA sequence.